These 16 T cell receptor beta chains came from one sample sequenced in a study of T-cell reconstitution after alpha-beta-depleted transplantation in children. Preparation of the TCRbeta library involved a method that used unique molecular identifiers. In TCRdb, the PCR reads were re-called with MiXCR into one record per CDR3 protein. Here the sample spans 550,000 to 800,000 distinct CDR3 sequences, around 13% being singletons. Sequences were derived from PBMCs, sampled before TCRalphabeta/CD19-depleted stem cell transplant. Receptors were obtained from a girl aged 2 to 9 with congenital amegakaryocytic thrombocytopenia, due to receive a stem cell transplant.

This clonotype was picked up a small number of times. V gene TRBV6-1 combines with J gene TRBJ2-1; 9 bases match TRBD2. Germline V gives CDR1 MNHNS, CDR2 SASEGT. There are 18 residues in the CDR3. V shed 6 bases, J shed 8 bases, and the junction held 20 bases outside the gene matches. CDR3 region: CASSRTPPGWREGDEQFF. CDR3 in DNA: TGTGCCAGCAGCCGAACCCCCCCGGGTTGGCGGGAGGGCGATGAGCAGTTCTTC.

At least ten counts were recorded for this clonotype. The chain joins TRBV5-1 to TRBJ2-3, with 10 bases matching TRBD2. J was trimmed by 1 base and V by 9 bases; bases with no gene match: 5. CDR1 and CDR2 (germline): SGHRS, YFSETQ. The length of the CDR3 is 14 residues. This CDR3 reads CATSAGGGTDTQYF. CDR3 in DNA: TGCGCCACCTCAGCGGGAGGGGGCACAGATACGCAGTATTTT. The full variable domain, in which reference TRBV5-1 and TRBJ2-3 provide the parts outside the CDR3, is KAGVTQTPRYLIKTRGQQVTLSCSPISGHRSVSWYQQTPGQGLQFLFEYFSETQRNKGNFPGRFSGRQFSNSRSEMNVSTLELGDSALYLCATSAGGGTDTQYFGPGTRLTVL.

This clonotype was seen a single time. One base away lies a much larger clone, so this may be a sequencing read error. This chain uses TRBV29-1 with TRBJ2-5; D gene uncertain. V lost 4 bases to trimming and J lost 3 bases, with 3 bases between them. The CDR3 is made up of 10 amino acids. Germline lookup yields CDR1 SQVTM and CDR2 ANQGSEA. DNA of the CDR3: TGCAGCGTTGGGAAAGAGACCCAGTACTTC. It encodes CSVGKETQYF. Variable domain in full (rest from reference TRBV29-1 and TRBJ2-5): SAVISQKPSRDICQRGTSLTIQCQVDSQVTMMFWYRQQPGQSLTLIATANQGSEATYESGFVIDKFPISRPNLTFSTLTVSNMSPEDSSIYLCSVGKETQYFGPGTRLLVL.

This chain uses TRBV5-1 with TRBJ2-7; TRBD2 aligns across 7 bases. This CDR3 has 16 amino acids. The V gene's germline CDR1 is SGHRS and CDR2 YFSETQ. The trim removed 0 bases at V and 0 bases at J, leaving 6 bases unmatched. The CDR3 protein is CASSLEAGTSSYEQYF. The CDR3 DNA reads as TGCGCCAGCAGCTTGGAAGCGGGAACGTCCTCCTACGAGCAGTACTTC.

Note on this clonotype: This may come from a read error, since a much larger clone is one base off. The CDR3 coding sequence is TGTGCCAGCAGCTTAGGGACAGTTTGGGAGACCCAGTCCTTC. This translates into CASSLGTVWETQSF. The rearrangement uses TRBV7-8 and TRBJ2-5; D is perhaps TRBD1 (6 bases). Germline values: CDR1 SGHVS, CDR2 FQNEAQ. The CDR3 is 14 residues long.

This rearrangement joins TRBV21-1 to TRBJ2-2. TRBV21-1 is a pseudogene. The CDR3 contains 13 residues. In DNA, the CDR3 is TGTGCCAGCAGCCATCCACAGACCGGGGAGCTGTTTTTT. Its protein product is CASSHPQTGELFF.

This clonotype was observed a single time. It may be a read error: a sequence one base away is much more abundant. The gene calls are TRBV5-1 and TRBJ1-2, with unresolved D. In germline, CDR1 is SGHRS, CDR2 YFSETQ. The CDR3 spans 12 residues. CDR3 sequence: CASSQLSEGYPF. The CDR3 bases are TGCGCCAGCAGCCAACTCAGCGAAGGCTACCCCTTC.

With regard to this clonotype: A much larger clone lies one base from this, so it may be a read error. The V gene is TRBV12-3 or TRBV12-4, the J gene TRBJ1-5; D not resolved. V was clipped by 7 bases and J by 2 bases, with 12 bases between them. CDR3 length equals 14 residues. CDR3 loop: CASTYGAGNQPQHF. The DNA for the CDR3 is TGTGCCAGCACCTATGGAGCTGGCAATCAGCCCCAGCATTTT.

This clonotype was detected only a few times. The chain uses TRBV7-2 and TRBJ1-2; TRBD1 might be the D (5 bases). The CDR3 length is 15 residues. V shed 0 bases and J shed 4 bases, with 12 bases lying between them. CDR1 is SGHTA and CDR2 is FQGNSA in the germline V gene. In DNA, the CDR3 is TGTGCCAGCAGCTTAGCGTCGGGACCGAGCTATGGCTACACCTTC. The encoded protein is CASSLASGPSYGYTF.

As concerns this clonotype: A read error is possible here, since a much larger clone lies one base away. The CDR3 ends on some other residue instead of the conserved phenylalanine or tryptophan, so this is likely a read error. V gene TRBV4-1 combines with J gene TRBJ2-3; TRBD2 matches 7 bases. This CDR3 spans 16 amino acids. V shed 8 bases and J 2 bases; nucleotides not matched to a gene: 13. Germline CDR1 MGHRA, CDR2 YSYEKL. The CDR3 sequence is CASCRIAGVTTDTQYY. For the CDR3, the DNA is TGCGCCAGCTGCCGAATCGCGGGAGTCACCACAGATACGCAGTATTAT.

J is TRBJ2-7 and V is TRBV20-1, with 9 bases identical to TRBD1. The CDR3 contains 14 residues. Trimming at V came to 6 bases and at J to 7 bases, leaving 13 bases not matched to a gene. Germline V gene lookup returns CDR1 DFQATT and CDR2 SNEGSKA (reference sequence). The CDR3 reads CSAYPPGQGFEQYF. The CDR3 coding sequence is TGCAGTGCCTATCCGCCGGGACAGGGTTTTGAGCAGTACTTC.

Many counts were recorded for this clonotype. The V gene is TRBV29-1, the J gene TRBJ2-7; 9 bases fit TRBD2. The CDR3 is 13 amino acids. The V segment lost 3 bases and the J segment 0 bases; nucleotides outside the gene matches: 0. Per germline, CDR1 SQVTM and CDR2 ANQGSEA. In DNA form, the CDR3 reads TGCAGCGTTGATAGCGGGAGCTCCTACGAGCAGTACTTC. It encodes CSVDSGSSYEQYF.

The chain joins TRBV12-3 or TRBV12-4 to TRBJ2-1, with TRBD2 matching over 10 bases. J lost 6 bases, V lost 3 bases, and 8 bases had no gene match. The CDR3 runs to 16 residues. The CDR3 coding sequence is TGTGCCAGCAGTTTCCCTAGCGGGAGCCTCTCCAATGAGCAGTTCTTC. Translated, it gives CASSFPSGSLSNEQFF.

There are many counts of this clonotype. The V call is TRBV7-9, the J call TRBJ1-6; D call uncertain. The CDR3 loop spans 15 amino acids. Germline-derived CDR1 and CDR2 are SEHNR and FQNEAQ (reference sequence). With 1 base removed from V and 6 bases from J, the gap between germline ends came to 10 bases. In nucleotides, the CDR3 is TGTGCCAGCAGCTTAGGTTCACAGCTTAATTCACCCCTCCACTTT. This gives the protein CASSLGSQLNSPLHF.

This clonotype was observed at least ten times. This chain joins TRBV20-1 and TRBJ2-2, with D unclear. Deletions cut 3 bases from V and 2 bases from J, with 4 bases between. This CDR3 has 12 amino acids. Germline V lookup: CDR1 DFQATT, CDR2 SNEGSKA (reference sequence). CDR3 amino acids: CSASQNTGELFF. CDR3 bases: TGCAGTGCTAGCCAAAACACCGGGGAGCTGTTTTTT.

The table lists this clonotype with a few counts. The CDR3 protein is CASSSGTNSLTGELFF. The CDR3 bases are TGTGCCAGCAGCTCCGGGACTAACTCCCTCACCGGGGAGCTGTTTTTT. This chain joins TRBV12-3 or TRBV12-4 and TRBJ2-2; 7 nucleotides match TRBD2. The CDR3 spans 16 residues. V gave up 6 bases and J gave up 4 bases; unmatched junction bases: 11.